The sequence of this T cell receptor (beta chain) was determined in a study of T cell repertoires in MIS-A myocarditis. The protocol was immunoSEQ multiplex PCR, while the TCRdb copy is restricted to in-frame clones and leaves out a portion. This table holds some 6,000 clones, just under 80% found once. The J segment lost 6 bases and the V segment lost 3 bases, leaving 8 bases of the junction unmatched. The CDR3 sequence is 15 residues long. CDR1 is SEHNR, CDR2 FQNEAQ, per germline (reference sequence). This receptor was obtained from a young man with fulminant myocarditis from multisystem inflammatory syndrome in adults (MIS-A) after COVID-19. Source material: interventricular septum heart tissue obtained at autopsy. The chain joins TRBV7-9 to TRBJ2-1, with 7 positions matching TRBD2. The CDR3 is CASSFIGRGGNEQFF. CDR3 nucleotides: TGTGCCAGCAGCTTTATAGGGCGCGGGGGCAATGAGCAGTTCTTC.